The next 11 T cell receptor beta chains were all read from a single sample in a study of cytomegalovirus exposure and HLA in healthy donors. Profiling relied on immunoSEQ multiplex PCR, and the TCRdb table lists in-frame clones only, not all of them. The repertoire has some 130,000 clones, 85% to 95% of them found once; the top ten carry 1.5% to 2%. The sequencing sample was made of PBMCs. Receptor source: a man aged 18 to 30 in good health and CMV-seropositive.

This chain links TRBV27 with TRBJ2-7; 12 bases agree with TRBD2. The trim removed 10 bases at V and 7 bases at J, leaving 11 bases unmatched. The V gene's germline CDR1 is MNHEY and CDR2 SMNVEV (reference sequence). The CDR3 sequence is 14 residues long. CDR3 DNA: TGTGCCACTCTAGCGGGAGGGCCGAACTGGGAGCAGTACTTC. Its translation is CATLAGGPNWEQYF.

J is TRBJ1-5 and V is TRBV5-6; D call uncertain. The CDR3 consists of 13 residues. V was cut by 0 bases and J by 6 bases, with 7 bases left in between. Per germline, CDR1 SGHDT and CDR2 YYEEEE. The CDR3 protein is CASSLGAGQPQHF. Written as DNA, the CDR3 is TGTGCCAGCAGCTTGGGCGCGGGTCAGCCCCAGCATTTT. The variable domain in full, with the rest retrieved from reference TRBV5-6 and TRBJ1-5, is DAGVTQSPTHLIKTRGQQVTLRCSPKSGHDTVSWYQQALGQGPQFIFQYYEEEERQRGNFPDRFSGHQFPNYSSELNVNALLLGDSALYLCASSLGAGQPQHFGDGTRLSIL.

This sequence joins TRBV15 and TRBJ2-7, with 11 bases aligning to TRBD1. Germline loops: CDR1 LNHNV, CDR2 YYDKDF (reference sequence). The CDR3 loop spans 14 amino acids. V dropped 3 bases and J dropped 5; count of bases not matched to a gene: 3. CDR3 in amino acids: CATSSRTGGDEQYF. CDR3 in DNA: TGTGCCACCAGCAGTCGGACAGGGGGCGACGAGCAGTACTTC.

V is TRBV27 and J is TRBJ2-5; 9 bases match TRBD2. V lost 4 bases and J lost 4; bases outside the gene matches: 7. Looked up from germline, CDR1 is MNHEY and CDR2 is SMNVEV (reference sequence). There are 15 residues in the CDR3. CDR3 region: CASSYHRTSVETQYF. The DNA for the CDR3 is TGTGCCAGCAGTTACCACCGGACTAGCGTAGAGACCCAGTACTTC.

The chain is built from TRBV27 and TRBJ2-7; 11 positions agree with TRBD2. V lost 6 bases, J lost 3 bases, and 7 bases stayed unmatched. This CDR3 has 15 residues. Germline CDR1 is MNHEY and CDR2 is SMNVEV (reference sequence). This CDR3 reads CASRSLAGGLYEQYF. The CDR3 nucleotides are TGTGCCAGCAGATCCTTAGCGGGAGGGCTCTACGAGCAGTACTTC.

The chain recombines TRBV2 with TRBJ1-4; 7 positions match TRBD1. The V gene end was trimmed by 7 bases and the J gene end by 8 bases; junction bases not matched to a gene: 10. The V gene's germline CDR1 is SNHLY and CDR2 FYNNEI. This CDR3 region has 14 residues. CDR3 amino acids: CASTEGQGDEKLFF. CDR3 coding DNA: TGTGCCAGCACCGAGGGCCAGGGGGACGAAAAACTGTTTTTT.

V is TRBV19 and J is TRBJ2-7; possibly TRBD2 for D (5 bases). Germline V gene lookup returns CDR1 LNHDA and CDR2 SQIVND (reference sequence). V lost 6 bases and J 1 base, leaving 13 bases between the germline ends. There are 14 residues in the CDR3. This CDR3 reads CASREVVRSYEQYF. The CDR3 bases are TGTGCCAGTAGGGAGGTTGTACGGTCCTACGAGCAGTACTTC.

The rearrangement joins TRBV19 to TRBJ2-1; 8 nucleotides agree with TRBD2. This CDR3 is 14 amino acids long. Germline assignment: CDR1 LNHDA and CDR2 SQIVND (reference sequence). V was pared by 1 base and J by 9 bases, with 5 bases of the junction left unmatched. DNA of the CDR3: TGTGCCAGTAGTATAGCGGGAGGGCCAACTGAGCAGTTCTTC. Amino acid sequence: CASSIAGGPTEQFF.

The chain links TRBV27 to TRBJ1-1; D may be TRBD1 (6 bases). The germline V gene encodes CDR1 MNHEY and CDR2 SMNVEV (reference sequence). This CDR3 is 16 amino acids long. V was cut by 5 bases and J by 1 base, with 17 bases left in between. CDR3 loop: CASSPLSSRGNTEAFF. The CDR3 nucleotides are TGTGCCAGCAGTCCCCTTTCGTCCAGGGGGAACACTGAAGCTTTCTTT.

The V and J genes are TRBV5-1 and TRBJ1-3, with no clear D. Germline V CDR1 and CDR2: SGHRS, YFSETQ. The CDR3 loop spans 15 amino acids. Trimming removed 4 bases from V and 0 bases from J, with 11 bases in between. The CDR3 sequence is CASSPQDFSGNTIYF. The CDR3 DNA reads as TGCGCCAGCAGCCCCCAGGACTTCTCTGGAAACACCATATATTTT.

The CDR3 loop reads CASSVGGTRGTDTQYF. For the CDR3, the DNA is TGTGCCAGCAGCGTAGGGGGGACTAGGGGCACAGATACGCAGTATTTT. The chain uses TRBV9 and TRBJ2-3; 8 bases fit TRBD2. Germline V CDR1 and CDR2: SGDLS, YYNGEE. V lost 0 bases to trimming and J lost 1 base; unmatched junction nucleotides: 4. The CDR3 is made up of 16 amino acids.